Below are 21 T cell receptor beta chains sequenced from a single sample in a study of T cell responses to AZD1222 COVID-19 vaccine. Assay: immunoSEQ multiplex PCR; the TCRdb copy retains only in-frame clones and omits some. This table holds 65,000 to 100,000 clones, 80% to 95% found once. The sequences come from peripheral blood, collected 28 days after the second AZD1222 dose. These receptors all stem from an adult who received the AZD1222 COVID-19 vaccine.

The V and J genes are TRBV27 and TRBJ2-7; 11 bases line up with TRBD2. The V and J ends lost 6 bases and 3 bases, in that order; junction bases with no gene match: 4. Germline V gene lookup returns CDR1 MNHEY and CDR2 SMNVEV (reference sequence). The CDR3 has 14 amino acids. CDR3 DNA: TGTGCCAGCAGCCGAGGGACTAGCGGCTACGAGCAGTACTTC. Translating it yields CASSRGTSGYEQYF.

V usage is TRBV5-1 and J usage is TRBJ2-4, with D perhaps matching TRBD1 (5 bases). This CDR3 has 16 residues. Trimming took off 0 bases at V and 0 bases at J, with 10 bases between the two ends. The germline gives CDR1 SGHRS, CDR2 YFSETQ. The chain's CDR3 is CASSLDSRGAKNIQYF. The CDR3 coding sequence is TGCGCCAGCAGCTTGGATAGTAGGGGAGCCAAAAACATTCAGTACTTC.

This chain connects TRBV7-9 to TRBJ2-3, with TRBD2 as a possible D gene (5 bases). The germline gives CDR1 SEHNR, CDR2 FQNEAQ (reference sequence). CDR3 length equals 16 residues. Trimming left V 1 base short and J 0 bases short, with 11 bases between. The CDR3 DNA reads as TGTGCCAGCAGCTTAGAGCGGAGAACTAGCACAGATACGCAGTATTTT. Translating gives CASSLERRTSTDTQYF. The full variable domain, with the rest looked up from reference TRBV7-9 and TRBJ2-3, is DTGVSQNPRHKITKRGQNVTFRCDPISEHNRLYWYRQTLGQGPEFLTYFQNEAQLEKSRLLSDRFSAERPKGSFSTLEIQRTEQGDSAMYLCASSLERRTSTDTQYFGPGTRLTVL.

The chain employs TRBV5-1 and TRBJ1-2; no reliable D call. Trimming took 5 bases from V and 0 from J, leaving 14 bases between them. Germline assignment: CDR1 SGHRS and CDR2 YFSETQ. This CDR3 region has 15 residues. In DNA form, the CDR3 reads TGCGCCAGCAGGTCAGAGTTGAATTCTAACTATGGCTACACCTTC. It encodes CASRSELNSNYGYTF.

CDR3 DNA sequence: TGCGCCAGCGCCTCAACGCCCAGCGCCACTCATGAAGGCTACACCTTC. Its protein is CASASTPSATHEGYTF. V is TRBV4-1 and J is TRBJ1-2; D gene unclear. Between the trimmed V and J ends, which lost 8 bases and 8 bases, there was a span of 27 bases. CDR3 length equals 16 residues. CDR1 and CDR2 (germline): MGHRA, YSYEKL.

V gene TRBV5-6 combines with J gene TRBJ2-7; 7 bases are shared with TRBD1. Germline V gives CDR1 SGHDT, CDR2 YYEEEE. The CDR3 is 14 amino acids. The V segment lost 5 bases and the J segment 9 bases; nucleotides outside the gene matches: 14. Here the CDR3 reads CASSWDRTLGGQYF. The CDR3 nucleotides read TGTGCCAGCAGTTGGGACAGAACACTTGGGGGGCAGTACTTC.

The rearrangement uses TRBV2 and TRBJ2-1; TRBD2 matches 10 bases. Germline loops: CDR1 SNHLY, CDR2 FYNNEI. The CDR3 length is 14 residues. Unmatched junction bases numbered 3, after V lost 6 bases and J lost 4 bases. The CDR3 DNA reads TGTGCCAGCAGGCGGACTAGCGGATACAATGAGCAGTTCTTC. Protein sequence: CASRRTSGYNEQFF.

The rearrangement joins TRBV24-1 to TRBJ2-1, with 9 nucleotides matching TRBD1. This CDR3 has 17 amino acids. CDR1 and CDR2 (germline): KGHDR, SFDVKD. V was pared by 3 bases and J by 7 bases, with 12 bases of the junction left unmatched. CDR3 nucleotide sequence: TGTGCCACCAGTGATCCCGGAAGGGACAGGGCCGGGAATGAGCAGTTCTTC. It encodes CATSDPGRDRAGNEQFF.

The genes are TRBV7-2 and TRBJ2-3; a possible D gene is TRBD1 (6 bases). CDR3 length: 16 amino acids. V gave up 1 base and J gave up 9 bases, with 20 bases separating them. The germline V gene has CDR1 SGHTA and CDR2 FQGNSA. The CDR3 nucleotides are TGTGCCAGCAGCTTAGATTGGGCAGGGGATGTCTCCACGCAGTATTTT. This encodes CASSLDWAGDVSTQYF.

The rearrangement links TRBV18 to TRBJ1-2, with D hard to call. There are 13 residues in the CDR3. V was shortened by 3 bases and J by 2 bases, with 7 bases between the two germline ends. Germline V lookup: CDR1 KGHSH, CDR2 LQKENI. CDR3 sequence (DNA): TGTGCCAGCTCACCTGGTCCCAACTATGGCTACACCTTC. Translating gives CASSPGPNYGYTF.

J is TRBJ2-7 and V is TRBV20-1; TRBD2 aligns across 8 bases. Germline V gene data show CDR1 as DFQATT and CDR2 as SNEGSKA (reference sequence). V dropped 3 bases and J dropped 2; count of bases not matched to a gene: 6. The CDR3 sequence is 14 residues long. The CDR3 DNA follows: TGCAGTGCTAGTCGAGCTAGCGGGCCCTACGAGCAGTACTTC. Protein product: CSASRASGPYEQYF.

The CDR3 loop is CASSQGLLAYNEQFF. The CDR3 nucleotides read TGTGCCAGCAGCCAGGGACTTCTAGCCTACAATGAGCAGTTCTTC. This chain connects TRBV9 to TRBJ2-1, with D maybe TRBD2 (6 bases). The V end was cut by 4 bases, the J end by 2 bases, with 13 bases between. CDR3 length equals 15 residues. Germline assignment: CDR1 SGDLS and CDR2 YYNGEE.

The chain couples TRBV5-4 to TRBJ2-1, with TRBD2 identical over 9 bases. The CDR3 has 15 amino acids. Germline V gives CDR1 SGHNT, CDR2 YYREEE (reference sequence). The trim removed 3 bases at V and 1 base at J, leaving 2 bases unmatched. CDR3 residues: CASSSLAGSYNEQFF. The CDR3 nucleotides are TGTGCCAGCAGCTCTCTAGCGGGGTCCTACAATGAGCAGTTCTTC.

The chain carries TRBV19 and TRBJ2-7; 11 bases fit TRBD1. The CDR3 runs to 15 residues. V lost 10 bases, J lost 3 bases, and 11 bases stayed unmatched. Germline V lookup: CDR1 LNHDA, CDR2 SQIVND (reference sequence). The CDR3: CAKGTPGQGVYEQYF. For the CDR3, the DNA is TGTGCCAAGGGGACCCCGGGACAGGGGGTCTACGAGCAGTACTTC.

This chain connects TRBV19 to TRBJ1-5; the D gene is possibly TRBD1 (5 bases). The ends were cut back, 0 bases at V and 4 bases at J, with 10 bases in the middle. The length of the CDR3 is 15 residues. The germline gives CDR1 LNHDA, CDR2 SQIVND (reference sequence). DNA of the CDR3: TGTGCCAGTAGTATAGATCGCAGGGTAAATCAGCCCCAGCATTTT. This translates into CASSIDRRVNQPQHF.

The V and J genes are TRBV30 and TRBJ1-2; 7 bases align to TRBD1. The J segment lost 7 bases and the V segment lost 0 bases, leaving 5 bases of the junction unmatched. The CDR3 has 13 residues. In germline, CDR1 is GTSNPN, CDR2 SVGIG (reference sequence). Here the CDR3 reads CAWSVQGSLGYTF. CDR3 nucleotide sequence: TGTGCCTGGAGTGTACAGGGGAGTCTTGGCTACACCTTC.

The rearrangement links TRBV5-1 to TRBJ2-5; 8 bases agree with TRBD2. The trim removed 4 bases at V and 5 bases at J, leaving 10 bases unmatched. CDR3 length equals 15 residues. Germline CDR1 is SGHRS and CDR2 is YFSETQ. This CDR3 is CASSAKAGVGETQYF. CDR3 nucleotides: TGCGCCAGCAGCGCGAAAGCGGGAGTCGGGGAGACCCAGTACTTC.

V usage is TRBV5-6 and J usage is TRBJ2-7; perhaps TRBD2 as D (5 bases). This CDR3 region has 16 residues. CDR1 SGHDT and CDR2 YYEEEE come from the germline V gene. The V end was cut by 4 bases, the J end by 0 bases, with 17 bases between. The CDR3 DNA sequence: TGTGCCAGCAGCCAGGCGGTCCTAGCCAGCTCCTACGAGCAGTACTTC. Translating it yields CASSQAVLASSYEQYF.

The chain links TRBV6-5 to TRBJ1-6; 9 bases align to TRBD1. Germline lookup yields CDR1 MNHEY and CDR2 SVGAGI. The CDR3 contains 13 residues. After removal of 10 bases from V and 10 bases from J, the junction contained 8 bases not matched to a gene. CDR3 sequence: CAITGGVGSPLHF. In DNA form, the CDR3 reads TGTGCCATCACAGGGGGCGTGGGATCACCCCTCCACTTT.

The gene calls are TRBV6-5 and TRBJ2-7; 11 positions agree with TRBD1. The J segment lost 6 bases and the V segment lost 7 bases, leaving 5 bases of the junction unmatched. Germline V gene lookup returns CDR1 MNHEY and CDR2 SVGAGI. The CDR3 has 13 residues. The CDR3 here is CASKRDRGFEQYF. CDR3 coding DNA: TGTGCCAGCAAAAGGGACAGGGGGTTCGAGCAGTACTTC.

This chain connects TRBV5-1 to TRBJ1-2; possible D gene TRBD1, 5 bases. CDR3 length equals 14 residues. Germline V gives CDR1 SGHRS, CDR2 YFSETQ. Trimming shortened V by 4 bases and J by 6 bases, and 16 bases separated the two germline ends. Written as DNA, the CDR3 is TGCGCCAGCAGCGTCGCAGGCCAGGGTCATGGCTACACCTTC. Translation: CASSVAGQGHGYTF.